The sequence of this TCR beta chain was determined in a study of metastatic and nonmetastatic thyroid tumors. Study overall: Repertoires of blood and of tissue (tumor or nodule) from malignant and benign thyroid patients were compared. Findings of the study overall: In blood and tumor, TCR beta diversity was reportedly significantly higher in malignant thyroid tumors than in benign nodules.

Not a single patient had been given any form of treatment at any point before undergoing thyroid surgery. Per the original data handling: Building a distant-metastasis classifier for papillary thyroid cancer drew on CDR3 differences across clinicopathological groups. With MiXCR, TCRdb reprocessed the PCR reads. The V and J calls and clone size come from TCRdb's table, not from the authors' own analysis. The sample has 50,000 or so clones, approximately 17% seen once. This clone was observed many times. Its antigen is not identified. This receptor was identified in a female donor with papillary thyroid cancer or a benign thyroid nodule (not recorded which). Some clones in this sample may be carry-over from other donors' samples. Sequenced material: blood.

CDR3 protein: CASSQALAGNYEQYF. CDR3 coding DNA: TGCGCCAGCAGCCAAGCGCTAGCGGGAAACTACGAGCAGTACTTC. V is TRBV4-1 and J is TRBJ2-7, with TRBD2 identical over 9 bases. After removal of 1 base from V and 3 bases from J, the junction contained 4 bases not matched to a gene. Germline CDR1 MGHRA, CDR2 YSYEKL. The CDR3 has 15 residues.